The clone carrying this T cell receptor (beta chain) showed up just once. The target antigen is unknown. Repertoires were generated with immunoSEQ multiplex PCR, while TCRdb's copy carries only in-frame clones and drops some. The profile shows around 150,000 clones, around 88% of them singletons. Trimming removed 6 bases from V and 8 bases from J; junction bases left unmatched: 7. The CDR3 covers 13 residues. Germline loops: CDR1 MNHNY, CDR2 SVGAGI (reference sequence). The data were obtained in a study of cytomegalovirus exposure and HLA in healthy donors. Points from the study as a whole: Rare sequences made up most TCRs, while some public TCRs were found in many donors.

Sequenced: PBMCs. The chain has TRBV6-6 and TRBJ1-2; 9 positions match TRBD1. This clonotype originated in a woman between 18 and 29 years old in good health and CMV-seropositive. This CDR3 is CASSPGGTGGYTF. The CDR3 region has the DNA TGTGCCAGCAGCCCGGGAGGGACAGGGGGCTACACCTTC.